The 7 T cell receptor beta chains in this list originate from one sample, sequenced in a study of T cells in Graves' hyperthyroidism and ophthalmopathy. Amplified regions were TCR beta CDR3 sequences from RNA transcripts. The HTBI primer set served for first-round RT-PCR of the TCR CDR3. TCRdb independently ran MiXCR on the multiplex PCR reads; one entry per CDR3 protein. Counted here are approximately 500,000 distinct CDR3 sequences, roughly 46% occurring once; the ten biggest clones make up roughly 7.7%. What was sequenced was peripheral blood or thyroid tissue (not recorded which). Every receptor here comes from a woman between 18 and 30 years old with Graves' hyperthyroidism.

This clonotype was seen repeatedly, ten times or more. The chain carries TRBV6-7 and TRBJ1-5, with D maybe TRBD1 (5 bases). TRBV6-7 is annotated as an ORF whose role is uncertain. The CDR3 is 15 residues long. Trimming pared 1 base from V and 7 bases from J, leaving 14 bases between. As DNA, the CDR3 is TGTGCCAGCAGTTACTTCCAGGGTACAAAGCAGCCCCAGCATTTT. Translating gives CASSYFQGTKQPQHF.

This sequence joins TRBV20-1 and TRBJ2-5, with 9 bases lining up with TRBD2. CDR3 length: 17 residues. With 3 bases clipped from V and 0 bases from J, the junction kept 11 bases outside the gene matches. Germline V CDR1 and CDR2: DFQATT, SNEGSKA (reference sequence). CDR3 coding DNA: TGCAGTGCTAGGGGGGGGCGGGAGGGCTGGGACCAAGAGACCCAGTACTTC. Translating gives CSARGGREGWDQETQYF.

This chain joins TRBV2 and TRBJ2-1; D is uncertain. The CDR3 is made up of 11 amino acids. V lost 7 bases and J lost 5, with 6 bases in between. Germline CDR1 is SNHLY and CDR2 is FYNNEI. The CDR3 region is CASNTHNEQFF. The CDR3 DNA is TGTGCCAGCAACACACACAATGAGCAGTTCTTC.

About this clonotype: Without the conserved terminal phenylalanine or tryptophan, this CDR3 likely stems from a read error. The limits of the CDR3 on the DNA are not certain, so only TCRdb's listed CDR3 is given. This sequence joins TRBV12-3 or TRBV12-4 and TRBJ1-4; TRBD1 is the table's D call and was not checked against the DNA. The CDR3 is 17 amino acids in total, end residues counted. The CDR3 loop reads CASSLARQMEFTCPKGT.

The chain combines TRBV5-5 with TRBJ2-7; either TRBD1 or TRBD2 may fit D (5 bases each). CDR1 and CDR2 (germline): SGHKS, YYEKEE (reference sequence). This CDR3 is 15 amino acids long. V lost 7 bases, J lost 0 bases, and 17 bases lay in between. CDR3: CASQGEHLSSYEQYF. The DNA of the CDR3 is TGTGCCAGCCAGGGAGAGCACCTCAGCTCCTACGAGCAGTACTTC.

The gene calls are TRBV6-1 and TRBJ2-5; either TRBD1 or TRBD2 may supply D (5 bases each). Deletions cut 4 bases from V and 9 bases from J, with 18 bases between. The CDR3 consists of 14 residues. Germline CDR1 reads MNHNS; CDR2 reads SASEGT. The CDR3 is CASSGQRAWGSQYF. As DNA, the CDR3 is TGTGCCAGCAGTGGTCAAAGGGCGTGGGGGTCCCAGTACTTC.

This clonotype was seen ten or more times. The chain uses TRBV27 and TRBJ1-5; possibly TRBD1 for D (6 bases). Trimming took 6 bases from V and 7 from J, leaving 16 bases between them. Germline CDR1 and CDR2: MNHEY and SMNVEV (reference sequence). The CDR3 is 14 amino acids. CDR3 nucleotide sequence: TGTGCCAGCAGCGAAGGGGGGGGTTGGCAGCCCCAGCATTTT. Encoded protein: CASSEGGGWQPQHF.